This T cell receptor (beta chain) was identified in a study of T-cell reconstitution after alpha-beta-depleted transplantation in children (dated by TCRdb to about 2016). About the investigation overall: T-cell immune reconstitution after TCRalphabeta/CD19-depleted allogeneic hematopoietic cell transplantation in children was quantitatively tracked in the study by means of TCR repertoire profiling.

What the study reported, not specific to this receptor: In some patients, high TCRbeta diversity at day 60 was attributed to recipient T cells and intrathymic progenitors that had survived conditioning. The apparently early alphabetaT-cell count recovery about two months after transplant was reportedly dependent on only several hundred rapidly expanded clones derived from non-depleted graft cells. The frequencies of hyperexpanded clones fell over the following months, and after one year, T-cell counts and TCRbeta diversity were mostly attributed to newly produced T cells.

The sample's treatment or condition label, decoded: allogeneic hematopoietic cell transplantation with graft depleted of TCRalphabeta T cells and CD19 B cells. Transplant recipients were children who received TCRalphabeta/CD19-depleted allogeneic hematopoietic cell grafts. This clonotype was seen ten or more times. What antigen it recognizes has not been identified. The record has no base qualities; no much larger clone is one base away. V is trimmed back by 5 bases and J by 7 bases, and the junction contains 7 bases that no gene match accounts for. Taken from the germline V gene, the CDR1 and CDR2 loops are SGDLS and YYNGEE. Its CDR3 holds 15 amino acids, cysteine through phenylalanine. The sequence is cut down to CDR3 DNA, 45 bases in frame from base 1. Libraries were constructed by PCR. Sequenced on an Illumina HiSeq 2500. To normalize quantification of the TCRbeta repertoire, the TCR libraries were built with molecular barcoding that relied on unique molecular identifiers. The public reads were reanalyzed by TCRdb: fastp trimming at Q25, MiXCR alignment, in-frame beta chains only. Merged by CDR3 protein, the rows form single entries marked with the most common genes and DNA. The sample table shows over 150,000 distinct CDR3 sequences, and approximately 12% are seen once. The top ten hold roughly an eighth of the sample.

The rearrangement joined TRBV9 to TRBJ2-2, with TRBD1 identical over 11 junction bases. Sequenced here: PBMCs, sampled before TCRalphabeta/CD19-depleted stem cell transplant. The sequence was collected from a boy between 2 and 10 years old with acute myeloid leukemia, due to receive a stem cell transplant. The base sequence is TGTGCCAGCAGTGCAAGCGGGACAGGGGGCGGGGAGCTGTTTTTT. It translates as CASSASGTGGGELFF.